This T cell receptor (beta chain) was sequenced for a study of cytomegalovirus exposure and HLA in healthy donors. 13 Jbeta primers and 60 Vbeta primers were used for the PCR. The protocol was immunoSEQ multiplex PCR, while the TCRdb copy is restricted to in-frame clones and leaves out a portion. This repertoire shows 150,000 to 200,000 clones, over 65% found once; its top ten account for less than 3.5%. Sequencing was done on a sample of PBMCs. The receptor comes from a woman aged 40 to 50 in good health and CMV-seropositive.

The CDR3 region is CASSGQPPYNEQFF. The CDR3 DNA reads TGTGCCAGCTCCGGACAGCCACCTTACAATGAGCAGTTCTTC. The gene calls are TRBV18 and TRBJ2-1; possibly TRBD1 for D (6 bases). The CDR3 contains 14 residues. Trimming cost V 6 bases and J 4 bases, with 13 bases left between them. The germline V gene has CDR1 KGHSH and CDR2 LQKENI.